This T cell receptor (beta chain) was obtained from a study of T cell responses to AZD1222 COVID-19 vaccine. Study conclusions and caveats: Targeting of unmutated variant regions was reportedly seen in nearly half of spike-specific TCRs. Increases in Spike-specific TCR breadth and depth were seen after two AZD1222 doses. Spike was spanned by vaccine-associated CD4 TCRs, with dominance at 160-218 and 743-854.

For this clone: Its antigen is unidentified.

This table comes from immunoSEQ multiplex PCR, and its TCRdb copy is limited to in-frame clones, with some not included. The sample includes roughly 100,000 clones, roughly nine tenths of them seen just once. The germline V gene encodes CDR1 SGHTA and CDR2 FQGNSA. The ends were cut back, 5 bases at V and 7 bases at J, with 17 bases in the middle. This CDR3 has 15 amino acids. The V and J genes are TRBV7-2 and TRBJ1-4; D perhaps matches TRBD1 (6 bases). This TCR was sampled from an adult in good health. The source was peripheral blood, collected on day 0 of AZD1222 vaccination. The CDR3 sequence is CASSLTGETFEKLFF. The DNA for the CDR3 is TGTGCCAGCAGCCTGACAGGAGAAACATTTGAAAAACTGTTTTTT. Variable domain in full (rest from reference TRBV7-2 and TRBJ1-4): GAGVSQSPSNKVTEKGKDVELRCDPISGHTALYWYRQSLGQGLEFLIYFQGNSAPDKSGLPSDRFSAERTGGSVSTLTIQRTQQEDSAVYLCASSLTGETFEKLFFGSGTQLSVL.